This T cell receptor (beta chain) was captured by sequencing in a study of shared T cell receptors in the human thymus. The ends were cut back, 7 bases at V and 4 bases at J, with 25 bases in the middle. Germline assignment: CDR1 SGHTA and CDR2 FQGNSA. The CDR3 totals 17 residues. Produced via immunoSEQ multiplex PCR; TCRdb's table is partial and in-frame only. The repertoire holds roughly 500,000 clones, around 82% seen once, with 0.013% in the top ten. This sample was shared with a second study, whose subject was human thymus T cells. From that report: Having surgery to correct congenital heart defects, healthy Finnish infants acted as the donors. Related work showed strongly overlapping thymic repertoires across unrelated individuals.

The sequencing input was thymocytes. The sequence was obtained from a boy in the first two years of life with a congenital heart defect. This rearrangement joins TRBV7-2 to TRBJ1-2, with a possible D match to TRBD1 (6 bases). The chain's CDR3 is CASTKPLKGDLGYGYTF. CDR3 DNA: TGTGCCAGCACCAAGCCACTAAAGGGGGACCTCGGCTATGGCTACACCTTC.